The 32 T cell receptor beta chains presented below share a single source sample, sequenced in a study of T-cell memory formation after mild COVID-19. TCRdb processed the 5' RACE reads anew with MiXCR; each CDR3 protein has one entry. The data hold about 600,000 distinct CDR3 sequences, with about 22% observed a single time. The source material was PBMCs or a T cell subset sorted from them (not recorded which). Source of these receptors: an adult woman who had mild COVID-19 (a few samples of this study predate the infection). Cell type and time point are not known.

CDR3 nucleotides: TGTGCCAGTACTCCGGACAGGGTCATGTTTAATCAGCCCCAGCATTTT. Encoded protein: CASTPDRVMFNQPQHF. V gene TRBV19 combines with J gene TRBJ1-5; 8 bases are shared with TRBD1. The CDR3 extends over 16 amino acids. Trimming removed 7 bases from V and 4 bases from J; junction bases left unmatched: 12. Germline V gene data show CDR1 as LNHDA and CDR2 as SQIVND (reference sequence).

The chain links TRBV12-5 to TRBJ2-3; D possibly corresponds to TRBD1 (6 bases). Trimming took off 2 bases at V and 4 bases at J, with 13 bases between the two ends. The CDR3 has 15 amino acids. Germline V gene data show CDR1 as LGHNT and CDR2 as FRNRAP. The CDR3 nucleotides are TGTGCTAGTGGTTTGCAGGGGATGGGTCCAGATACGCAGTATTTT. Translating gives CASGLQGMGPDTQYF.

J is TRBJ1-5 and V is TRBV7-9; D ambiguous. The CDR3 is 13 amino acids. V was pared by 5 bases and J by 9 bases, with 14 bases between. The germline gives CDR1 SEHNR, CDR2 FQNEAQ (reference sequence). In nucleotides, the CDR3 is TGTGCCAGCAGCCACGACGAAGTATGGCCCCAGCATTTT. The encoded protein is CASSHDEVWPQHF.

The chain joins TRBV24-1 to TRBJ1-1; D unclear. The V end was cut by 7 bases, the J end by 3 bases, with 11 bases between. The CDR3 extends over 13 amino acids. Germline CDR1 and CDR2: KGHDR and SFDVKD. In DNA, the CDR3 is TGTGCCACCAGCCACGGGCTCGACACTGAAGCTTTCTTT. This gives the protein CATSHGLDTEAFF.

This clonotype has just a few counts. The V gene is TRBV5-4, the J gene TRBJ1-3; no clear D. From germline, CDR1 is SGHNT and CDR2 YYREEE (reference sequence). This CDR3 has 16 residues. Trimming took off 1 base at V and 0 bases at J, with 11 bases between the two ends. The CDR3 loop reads CASSLLGIGSGNTIYF. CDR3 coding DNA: TGTGCCAGCAGCTTGTTGGGGATCGGCTCTGGAAACACCATATATTTT.

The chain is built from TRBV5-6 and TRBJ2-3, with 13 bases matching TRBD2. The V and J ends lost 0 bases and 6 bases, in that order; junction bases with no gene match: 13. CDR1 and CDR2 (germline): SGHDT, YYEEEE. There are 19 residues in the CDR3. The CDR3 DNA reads TGTGCCAGCAGCTTGGCGACGACTAGCGGGGGGCCCGGAGCGGATACGCAGTATTTT. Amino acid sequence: CASSLATTSGGPGADTQYF. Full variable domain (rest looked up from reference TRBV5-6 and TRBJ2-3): DAGVTQSPTHLIKTRGQQVTLRCSPKSGHDTVSWYQQALGQGPQFIFQYYEEEERQRGNFPDRFSGHQFPNYSSELNVNALLLGDSALYLCASSLATTSGGPGADTQYFGPGTRLTVL.

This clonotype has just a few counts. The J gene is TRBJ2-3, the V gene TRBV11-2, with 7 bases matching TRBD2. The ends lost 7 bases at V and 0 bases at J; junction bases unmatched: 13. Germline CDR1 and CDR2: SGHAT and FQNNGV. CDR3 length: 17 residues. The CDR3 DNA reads TGTGCCAGCAACACAAGATCGTGGCGGGGGAGCACAGATACGCAGTATTTT. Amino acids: CASNTRSWRGSTDTQYF. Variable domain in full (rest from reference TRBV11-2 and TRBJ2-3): EAGVAQSPRYKIIEKRQSVAFWCNPISGHATLYWYQQILGQGPKLLIQFQNNGVVDDSQLPKDRFSAERLKGVDSTLKIQPAKLEDSAVYLCASNTRSWRGSTDTQYFGPGTRLTVL.

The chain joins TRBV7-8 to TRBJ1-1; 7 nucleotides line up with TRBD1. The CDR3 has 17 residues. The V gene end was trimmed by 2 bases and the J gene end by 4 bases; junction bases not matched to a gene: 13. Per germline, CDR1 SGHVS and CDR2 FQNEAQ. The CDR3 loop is CASSLYRGLDGTTEAFF. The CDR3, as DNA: TGTGCCAGCAGCTTATATAGGGGGCTGGATGGGACCACTGAAGCTTTCTTT.

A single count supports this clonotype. CDR3 sequence: CASSPQTGNPYEQYF. DNA of the CDR3: TGTGCCAGCAGCCCGCAGACAGGGAACCCCTACGAGCAGTACTTC. The chain employs TRBV5-5 and TRBJ2-7; 7 nucleotides line up with TRBD1. The CDR3 sequence is 15 residues long. Germline CDR1 is SGHKS and CDR2 is YYEKEE (reference sequence). V shed 4 bases, J shed 2 bases, and the junction held 9 bases outside the gene matches. The full variable domain, its missing parts supplied by reference TRBV5-5 and TRBJ2-7, is DAGVTQSPTHLIKTRGQQVTLRCSPISGHKSVSWYQQVLGQGPQFIFQYYEKEERGRGNFPDRFSARQFPNYSSELNVNALLLGDSALYLCASSPQTGNPYEQYFGPGTRLTVT.

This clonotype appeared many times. Here the CDR3 reads CASSLGNRASYNEQFF. CDR3 sequence (DNA): TGTGCCAGCAGCTTAGGAAACAGGGCCAGCTACAATGAGCAGTTCTTC. The genes are TRBV7-6 and TRBJ2-1, with a weak D call TRBD1 (6 bases). This CDR3 spans 16 amino acids. Trimming left V 1 base short and J 3 bases short, with 13 bases between. From germline, CDR1 is SGHVS and CDR2 FNYEAQ.

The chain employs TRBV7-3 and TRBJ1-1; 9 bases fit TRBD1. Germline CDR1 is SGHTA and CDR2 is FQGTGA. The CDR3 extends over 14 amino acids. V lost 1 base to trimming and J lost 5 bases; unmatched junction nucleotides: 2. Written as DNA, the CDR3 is TGTGCCAGCAGCTTAATGGGACAGGGTACTGAAGCTTTCTTT. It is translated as CASSLMGQGTEAFF.

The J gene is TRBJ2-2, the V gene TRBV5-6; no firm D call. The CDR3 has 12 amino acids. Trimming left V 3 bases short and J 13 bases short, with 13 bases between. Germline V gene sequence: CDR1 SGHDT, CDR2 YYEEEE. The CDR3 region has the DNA TGTGCCAGCAGCTCCATCCCGCCCCGGCTGTTTTTT. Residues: CASSSIPPRLFF.

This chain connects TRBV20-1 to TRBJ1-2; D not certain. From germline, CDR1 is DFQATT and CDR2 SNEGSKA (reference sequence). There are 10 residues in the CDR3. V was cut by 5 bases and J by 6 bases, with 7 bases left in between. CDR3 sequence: CSAPYHGYTF. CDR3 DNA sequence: TGCAGTGCTCCTTATCATGGCTACACCTTC.

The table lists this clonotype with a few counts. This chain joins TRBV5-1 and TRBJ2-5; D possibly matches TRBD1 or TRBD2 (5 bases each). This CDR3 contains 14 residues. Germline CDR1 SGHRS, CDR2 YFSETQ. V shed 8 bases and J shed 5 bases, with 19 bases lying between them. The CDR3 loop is CARTDSGMDETQYF. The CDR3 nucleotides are TGCGCCAGAACGGACTCAGGGATGGACGAGACCCAGTACTTC.

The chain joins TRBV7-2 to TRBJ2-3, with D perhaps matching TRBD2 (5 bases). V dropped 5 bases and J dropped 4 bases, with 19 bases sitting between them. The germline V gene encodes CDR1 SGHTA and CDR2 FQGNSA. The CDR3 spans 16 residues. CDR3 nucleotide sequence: TGTGCCAGCAGCGGTGGGTTCGGGGTTAGGTCAGATACGCAGTATTTT. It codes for CASSGGFGVRSDTQYF.

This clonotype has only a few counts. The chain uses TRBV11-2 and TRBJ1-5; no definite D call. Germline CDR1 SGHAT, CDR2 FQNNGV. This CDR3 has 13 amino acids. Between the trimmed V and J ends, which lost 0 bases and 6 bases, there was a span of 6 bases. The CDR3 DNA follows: TGTGCCAGCAGCTTAGATAGTCTTCAGCCCCAGCATTTT. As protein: CASSLDSLQPQHF.

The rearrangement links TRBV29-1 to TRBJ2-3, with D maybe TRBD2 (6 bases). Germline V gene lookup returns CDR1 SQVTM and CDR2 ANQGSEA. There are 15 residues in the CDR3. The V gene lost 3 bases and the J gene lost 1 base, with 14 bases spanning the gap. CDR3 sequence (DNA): TGCAGCGTTGATGGAGGGAATGGTGGCACAGATACGCAGTATTTT. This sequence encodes CSVDGGNGGTDTQYF.

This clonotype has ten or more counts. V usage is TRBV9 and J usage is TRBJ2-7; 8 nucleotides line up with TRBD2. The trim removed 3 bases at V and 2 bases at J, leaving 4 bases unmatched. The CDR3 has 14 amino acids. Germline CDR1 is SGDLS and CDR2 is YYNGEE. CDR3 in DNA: TGTGCCAGCAGCGGAACTAGCGGAACCTACGAGCAGTACTTC. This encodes CASSGTSGTYEQYF.

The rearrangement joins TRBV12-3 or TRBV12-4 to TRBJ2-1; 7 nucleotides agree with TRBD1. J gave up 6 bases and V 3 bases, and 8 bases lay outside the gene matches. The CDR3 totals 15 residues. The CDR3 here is CASSFRQGGSNEQFF. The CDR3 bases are TGTGCCAGCAGTTTCCGACAGGGTGGGAGCAATGAGCAGTTCTTC.

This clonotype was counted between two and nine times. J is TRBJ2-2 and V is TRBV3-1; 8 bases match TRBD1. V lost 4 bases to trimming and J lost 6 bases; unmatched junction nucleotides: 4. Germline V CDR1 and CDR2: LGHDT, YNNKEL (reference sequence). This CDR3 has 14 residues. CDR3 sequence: CASSPRQGPGELFF. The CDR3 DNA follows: TGTGCCAGCAGCCCCCGACAGGGGCCCGGGGAGCTGTTTTTT.

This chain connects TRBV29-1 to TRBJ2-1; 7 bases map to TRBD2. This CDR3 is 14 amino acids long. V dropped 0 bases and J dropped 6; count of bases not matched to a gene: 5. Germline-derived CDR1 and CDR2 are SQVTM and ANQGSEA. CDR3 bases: TGCAGCGTTGAAGACGGGCGGGGGAGCAATGAGCAGTTCTTC. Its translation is CSVEDGRGSNEQFF.

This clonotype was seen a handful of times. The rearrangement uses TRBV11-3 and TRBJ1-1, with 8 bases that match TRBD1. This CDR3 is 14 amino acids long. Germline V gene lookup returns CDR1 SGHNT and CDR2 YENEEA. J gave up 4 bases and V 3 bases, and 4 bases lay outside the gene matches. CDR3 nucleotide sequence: TGTGCCAGCAGCTTGTACAGGGGGGGCACTGAAGCTTTCTTT. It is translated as CASSLYRGGTEAFF.

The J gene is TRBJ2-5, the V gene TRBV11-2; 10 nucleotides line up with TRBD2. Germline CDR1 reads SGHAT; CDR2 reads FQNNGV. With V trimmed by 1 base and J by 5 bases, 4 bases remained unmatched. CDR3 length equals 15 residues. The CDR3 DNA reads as TGTGCCAGCAGCTTAGGACAGCGGGAGGGGGAGACCCAGTACTTC. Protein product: CASSLGQREGETQYF.

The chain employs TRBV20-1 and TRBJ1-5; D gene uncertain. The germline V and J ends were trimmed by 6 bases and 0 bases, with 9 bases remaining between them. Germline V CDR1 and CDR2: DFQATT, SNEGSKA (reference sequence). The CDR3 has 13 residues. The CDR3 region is CSAKDASNQPQHF. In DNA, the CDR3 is TGCAGTGCAAAGGACGCTAGCAATCAGCCCCAGCATTTT.

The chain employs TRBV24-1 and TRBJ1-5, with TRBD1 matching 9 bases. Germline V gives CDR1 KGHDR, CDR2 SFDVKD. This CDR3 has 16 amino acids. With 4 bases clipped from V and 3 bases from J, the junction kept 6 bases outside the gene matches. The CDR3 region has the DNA TGTGCCACCAGTGAAACCGGGACAGGGCTCAATCAGCCCCAGCATTTT. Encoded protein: CATSETGTGLNQPQHF.

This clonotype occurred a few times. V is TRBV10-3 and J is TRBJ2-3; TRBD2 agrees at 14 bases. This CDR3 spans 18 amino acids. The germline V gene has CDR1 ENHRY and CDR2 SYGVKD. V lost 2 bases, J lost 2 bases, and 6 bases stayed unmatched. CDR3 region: CAISERLAGGRPTDTQYF. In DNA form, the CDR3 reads TGTGCCATCAGTGAGAGACTAGCGGGGGGGCGGCCCACAGATACGCAGTATTTT.

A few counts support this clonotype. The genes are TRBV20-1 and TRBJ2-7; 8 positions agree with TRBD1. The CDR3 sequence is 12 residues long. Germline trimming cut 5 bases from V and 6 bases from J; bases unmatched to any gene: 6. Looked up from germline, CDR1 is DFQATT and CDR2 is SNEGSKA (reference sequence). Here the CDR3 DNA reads TGCAGTGCTCACAGGGGGGCGGGCGAGCAGTACTTC. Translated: CSAHRGAGEQYF.

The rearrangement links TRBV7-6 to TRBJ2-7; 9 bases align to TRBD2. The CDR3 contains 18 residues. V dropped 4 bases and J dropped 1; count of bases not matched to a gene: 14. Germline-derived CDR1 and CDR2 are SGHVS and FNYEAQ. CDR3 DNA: TGTGCCAGCAGCTACAAGCGGGAGGTAATTCTCCGGTCCTACGAGCAGTACTTC. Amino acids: CASSYKREVILRSYEQYF.

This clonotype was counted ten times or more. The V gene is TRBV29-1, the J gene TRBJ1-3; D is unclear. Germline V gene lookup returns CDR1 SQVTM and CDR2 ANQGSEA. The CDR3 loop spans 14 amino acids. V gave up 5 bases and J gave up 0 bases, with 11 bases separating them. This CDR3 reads CSVRTRRSGNTIYF. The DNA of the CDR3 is TGCAGCGTTAGGACGCGCCGCTCTGGAAACACCATATATTTT.

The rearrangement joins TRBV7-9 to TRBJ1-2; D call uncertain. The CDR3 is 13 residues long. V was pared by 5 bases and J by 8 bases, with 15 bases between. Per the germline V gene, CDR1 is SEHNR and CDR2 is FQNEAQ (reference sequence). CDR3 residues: CASSARGSGGYTF. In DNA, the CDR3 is TGTGCCAGCAGCGCGCGAGGTTCTGGCGGCTACACCTTC.

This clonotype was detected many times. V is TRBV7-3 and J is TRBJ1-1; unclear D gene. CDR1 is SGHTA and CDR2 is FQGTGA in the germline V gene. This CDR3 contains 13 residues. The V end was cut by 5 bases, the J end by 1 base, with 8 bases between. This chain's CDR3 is CASSQTRNTEAFF. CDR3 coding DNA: TGTGCCAGCAGCCAAACACGGAACACTGAAGCTTTCTTT. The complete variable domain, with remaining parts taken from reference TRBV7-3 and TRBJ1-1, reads GAGVSQTPSNKVTEKGKYVELRCDPISGHTALYWYRQSLGQGPEFLIYFQGTGAADDSGLPNDRFFAVRPEGSVSTLKIQRTERGDSAVYLCASSQTRNTEAFFGQGTRLTVV.

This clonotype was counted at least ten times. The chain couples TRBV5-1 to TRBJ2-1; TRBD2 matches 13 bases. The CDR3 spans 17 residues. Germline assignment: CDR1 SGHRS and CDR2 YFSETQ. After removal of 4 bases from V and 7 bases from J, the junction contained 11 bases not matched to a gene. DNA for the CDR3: TGCGCCAGCAGCCCCTCCCCACTAGCGGGGGGGCGTAATGAGCAGTTCTTC. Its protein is CASSPSPLAGGRNEQFF. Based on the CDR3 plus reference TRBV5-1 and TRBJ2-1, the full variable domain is KAGVTQTPRYLIKTRGQQVTLSCSPISGHRSVSWYQQTPGQGLQFLFEYFSETQRNKGNFPGRFSGRQFSNSRSEMNVSTLELGDSALYLCASSPSPLAGGRNEQFFGPGTRLTVL.